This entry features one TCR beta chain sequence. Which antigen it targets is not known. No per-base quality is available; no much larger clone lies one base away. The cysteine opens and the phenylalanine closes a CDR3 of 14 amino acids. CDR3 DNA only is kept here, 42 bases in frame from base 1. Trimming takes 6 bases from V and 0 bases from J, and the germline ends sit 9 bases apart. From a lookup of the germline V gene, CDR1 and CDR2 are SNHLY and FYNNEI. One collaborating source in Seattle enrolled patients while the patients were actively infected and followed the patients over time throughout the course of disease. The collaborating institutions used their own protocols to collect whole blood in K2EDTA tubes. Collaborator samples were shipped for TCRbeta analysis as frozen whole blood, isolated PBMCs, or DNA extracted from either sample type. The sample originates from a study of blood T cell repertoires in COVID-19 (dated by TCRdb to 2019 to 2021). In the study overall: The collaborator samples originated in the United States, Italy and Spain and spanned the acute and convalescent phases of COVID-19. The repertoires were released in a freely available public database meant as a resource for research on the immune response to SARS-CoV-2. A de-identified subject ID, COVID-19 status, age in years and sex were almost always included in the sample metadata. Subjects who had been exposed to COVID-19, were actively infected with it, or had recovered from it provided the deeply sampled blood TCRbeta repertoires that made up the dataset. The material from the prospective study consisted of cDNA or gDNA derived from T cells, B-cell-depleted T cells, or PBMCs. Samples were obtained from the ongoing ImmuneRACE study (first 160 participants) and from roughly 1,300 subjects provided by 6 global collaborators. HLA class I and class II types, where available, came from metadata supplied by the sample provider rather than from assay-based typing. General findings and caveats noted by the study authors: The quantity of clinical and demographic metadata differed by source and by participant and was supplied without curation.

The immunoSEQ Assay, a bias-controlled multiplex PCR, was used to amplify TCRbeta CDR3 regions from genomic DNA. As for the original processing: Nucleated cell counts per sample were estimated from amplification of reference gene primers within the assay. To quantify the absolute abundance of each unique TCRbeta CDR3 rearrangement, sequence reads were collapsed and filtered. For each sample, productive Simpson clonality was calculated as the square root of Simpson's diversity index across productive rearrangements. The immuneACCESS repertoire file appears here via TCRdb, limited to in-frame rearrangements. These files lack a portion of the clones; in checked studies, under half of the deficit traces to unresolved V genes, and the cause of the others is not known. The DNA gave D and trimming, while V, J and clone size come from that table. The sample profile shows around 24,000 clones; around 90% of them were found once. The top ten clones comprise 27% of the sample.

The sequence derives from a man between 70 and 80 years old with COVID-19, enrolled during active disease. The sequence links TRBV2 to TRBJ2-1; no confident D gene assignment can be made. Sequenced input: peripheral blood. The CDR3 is CASSPTGSYNEQFF. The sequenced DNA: TGTGCCAGCAGCCCAACCGGCTCCTACAATGAGCAGTTCTTC.